Sequencing of this T cell receptor beta chain was carried out in a study of cytomegalovirus exposure and HLA in healthy donors (dated by TCRdb to 2017 to 2019). In terms of the full investigation: An earlier analysis of several hundred of the donors reported approximately 300 Gb of sequence data and 95 million to 120 million unique TCR beta sequences obtained from about 200 million T cells. Approximately 310 gigabases of sequencing data and 70 million to 100 million unique TCR sequences were included in an early release covering over 600 HLA-typed donors. The genetic ancestry cluster associated with self-reported Caucasian donors included over 80% of the 350 to 500 genotyped donors. The study was designed to test whether signatures of past pathogen exposure could be identified by cataloging public T cell receptors. The study used immunosequencing to profile the T cell repertoires of approximately 630 subjects and linked those repertoires to cytomegalovirus serostatus. Besides the first cohort of roughly 640 subjects, a separate validation cohort made up of about 120 different subjects was used. The study combined high-throughput TCR immunosequencing, statistical association of individual TCRs with disease status, and machine learning to predict cytomegalovirus infection status. A later analysis re-examined previously published TCR beta repertoires from 600 to 700 donors and added high-resolution HLA genotyping to investigate patterns of TCR occurrence. The later analysis used no new phenotypic data to find candidate immune exposures, relying instead on TCR beta sequences and their occurrence across donors. An earlier analysis of approximately 630 of the donors applied high-throughput TCR beta sequencing to assess whether each TCR beta V gene segment acted as functional or pseudogenic. Donor age, sex, ethnicity and CMV serostatus were compiled alongside the repertoire data. A later genetic analysis took genome-wide SNP genotypes for 398 of the 666 donors and used that subset as a discovery cohort. All discovery cohort repertoires had been generated using a single sequencing platform. HLA typing included class I and class II loci at four-digit resolution. The number of donors typed differed by locus, with roughly 620-640 for A, B, C, DRB1 and DQB1, roughly 520 for DQA1, over 600 for DPA1, and roughly 450 for DPB1. A handful of DR-DQ haplotypes were handled as single units for association and clustering because linkage in the cohort was strong. On average, about 240,000 unique TCR beta nucleotide sequences were sequenced per donor among more than 350 genotyped donors of the cohort, with approximately 18% of those sequences being non-productive.

Receptor amplification or capture employed the immunoSEQ multiplex PCR assay. The multiplex PCR relied on a mix of 60 forward primers for TCR Vbeta segments and 13 reverse primers for TCR Jbeta segments. A multiplex PCR assay on genomic DNA amplified the CDR3 region of rearranged TCR beta genes. The Illumina HiSeq System was used to sequence the amplified TCR beta libraries as 87-base-pair reads. The authors' pipeline ran thus. Across the 600 to 700 repertoires, a later analysis counted 80 million or so unique TCR beta chains, roughly 11 million of which were shared by at least two donors. To remove PCR and sequencing errors, raw reads were error-corrected and collapsed into unique sequences using a nearest-neighbor algorithm that merged closely related sequences. CDR3 sequences were aligned to IMGT reference sequences to assign V, D and J gene segments. Each retained sequence needed at least a six-nucleotide match to both a V gene segment and a J gene segment. A rearrangement was called productive if the CDR3 had no stop codons and remained in frame with V and J, and every other rearrangement was called non-productive. Following IMGT convention, CDR3 was defined as the stretch from the second conserved V-encoded cysteine up to the conserved J-encoded phenylalanine. The earlier analysis of about 640 of the donors excluded any sequence lacking an unambiguous match to a single V gene segment. An earlier analysis of fewer than 750 of the donors called V segments functional above 56.7% productive rearrangements and segregating when the between-donor standard deviation exceeded 5%. A statistical classification framework was developed to diagnose cytomegalovirus status using the catalog of TCR beta chain sequences. In a later analysis, V and J genes were assigned by comparing TCR nucleotide sequences against IMGT/GENE-DB human TR gene sequences. The TCRdist pipeline was used in a later analysis to assign CDR3 sequences and most-parsimonious VDJ recombination scenarios. In a later analysis, each TCR beta chain was defined by its CDR3 amino acid sequence together with its V-gene family, and reads without a unique V-gene family were excluded. A later analysis removed 500 to 600 highly shared, low-generation-probability nucleotide sequences to deal with suspected cross-contamination and a sequencing artifact. In a later analysis, a clonal expansion index was calculated for each public chain from normalized within-repertoire ranks of inferred template counts. In a later analysis, generation probabilities were computed using a VDJ recombination model fitted to out-of-frame rearrangements, and the results were checked against IGoR. In a later analysis, TCR-TCR, TCR-HLA and TCR-CMV co-occurrence was scored with hypergeometric tests, and a repertoire-size bias correction was applied to TCR pairs. In a later analysis, false discovery rates were estimated by permuting HLA or CMV assignments 20 times. In a later analysis, co-occurring TCRs were grouped using DBSCAN, and TCRdist sequence similarity was added for clustering within HLA-allele-positive subsets. For co-occurrence clustering, repertoires with fewer than 30,000 or more than 120,000 public chains were excluded, along with roughly five repertoires with anomalous nucleotide sharing. TCRdb carries this immuneACCESS record with in-frame sequences only. Its versions omit some clonotypes, under half of them owing to an unresolved V gene in the studies checked, with the rest unexplained. That table is the source of V, J and clone size, and D and trimming were worked out from the DNA. The sample table shows 100,000 to 150,000 clones, and around 81% are seen once. The ten largest clones capture 0.95% to 1.5% of the sample.

Results and caveats for the whole study, not just this receptor: In an earlier analysis of approximately 590 of the donors, most TCR beta V segments appeared in productive rearrangements about 90% or about 30% of the time, broadly matching IMGT annotations. CMV serostatus was the only immune exposure information available for the cohort. Most TCR sequences were seen in very few donors, while some public TCRs were found in many individuals. The cohort was sequenced for TCR beta chains only, and without alpha or paired-chain data the features that could be detected were limited. An association between a missense DCLRE1C variant and V-gene and J-gene trimming of TCR beta chains was found in a later genetic analysis and replicated in an independent cohort. In a later analysis, TCR association rates were found to vary across HLA loci, with the most associated TCRs seen for DRB1 alleles and the fewest for HLA-C alleles. Several of the top co-occurrence clusters appeared to be linked to parvovirus B19, influenza, CMV and Epstein-Barr virus, according to a later analysis. A cluster of highly shared sequence variants was judged likely to be a technical artifact of the sequencing pipeline. The classifier was reported to diagnose cytomegalovirus status with high specificity and sensitivity in both the original and validation cohorts. In a later analysis, over 15,000 TCR beta sequences were associated with specific HLA alleles at a false discovery rate of 0.05. A later genetic analysis reported fewer N-insertions in productive TCRs among donors in an Asian-associated ancestry cluster than the 666-donor mean. A further reported finding was that TCR beta sequences accurately predicted the HLA-A and HLA-B alleles for most subjects in the first cohort. HLA typing was unavailable for some donors at each locus, so association tests used only the typed subset. Some IMGT-functional V segments, including TRBV6-2 and TRBV6-3, could not be told apart with the 87-base-pair reads, so those segments were excluded. A later analysis found that HLA-associated TCR beta chains were more clonally expanded and had lower generation probabilities than equally common non-associated chains. A later analysis found that most CMV-associated TCR beta chains appeared HLA-restricted, with HLA associations seemingly driven largely by CMV exposure. Because counts were too low, about 15 rarely observed V segments, including chromosome 9 orphons, were left out of the earlier analysis of 587 of the donors. According to the authors, the approach could potentially be generalized to other disease states and immunological phenotypes. The presence/absence analyses assumed that sequencing depth was roughly uniform across donors, and that assumption may not be true. The study gave a list of 150 to 200 TCR beta chains associated with cytomegalovirus. When HLA alleles, especially DR and DQ, strongly co-occurred, TCR associations were difficult to assign to individual alleles. Correlated functional status among segregating V segments might be attributable to linkage disequilibrium, but an unknown experimental factor could not be ruled out. A few of the identified cytomegalovirus-associated TCR beta chains were confirmed in vitro to be specific for cytomegalovirus antigens.

The cohort comprised around 700 healthy bone marrow donors. All cohort members were sampled while nominally healthy, although unrecorded immune exposures were likely present. The donor tested CMV seronegative, placing the donor among the 350 or so seronegative members of the cohort. A peripheral blood sample was provided by each donor, and peripheral blood mononuclear cells were used for TCR beta sequencing. The Qiagen DNeasy Blood Extraction Kit was used to extract genomic DNA from the blood cell samples. Compared with germline, V lacks 1 base and J lacks 5 bases; bases without a gene match: 6. CDR3 length: 17 amino acids, cysteine to phenylalanine. Kept here is only the CDR3 DNA, which spans 51 bases and is read in frame from base 1. CDR1 and CDR2, looked up from the germline V gene, are SGHRS and YFSETQ. As to this clone: Its antigen remains unidentified. No per-base quality is available; no much larger clone lies one base away.

The sequence links TRBV5-1 to TRBJ2-2; 12 bases in the junction line up with TRBD2. The origin of this receptor is a female donor in good health and CMV-seronegative. Sample: PBMCs. CDR3 protein: CASSLTLAGGPTGELFF. The DNA sequence is given as TGCGCCAGCAGCTTGACCCTAGCGGGGGGGCCTACCGGGGAGCTGTTTTTT.